These T cell receptor beta chains were read from a single sample in a study of blood T cell repertoires in COVID-19. Repertoires were generated with immunoSEQ multiplex PCR, while TCRdb's copy carries only in-frame clones and drops some. Of roughly 190,000 clones detected, 80% to 85% appear once; the ten largest clones hold around 21%. The sample was peripheral blood. These receptors were taken from a human donor in a cohort sampled during active COVID-19. CDR3s include the opening cysteine and the closing phenylalanine or tryptophan. Fields, in order: D gene, clone size, J gene, V gene, CDR3 protein, CDR3 DNA. The D gene is left open where the match is weak. Not every row has a clone size; where given, it reads once, few, many or a size class.

TRBD2 - TRBJ2-7 TRBV27 CASAKWSSGTYEQYF TGTGCCAGCGCTAAGTGGTCTAGCGGTACCTACGAGCAGTACTTC
- - TRBJ2-1 TRBV28 CASSLYRGSLHNEQFF TGTGCCAGCAGTTTATATCGGGGGTCCCTTCACAATGAGCAGTTCTTC
TRBD1 few TRBJ2-1 TRBV7-8 CASSGRQGDEQFF TGTGCCAGCAGCGGACGACAGGGAGATGAGCAGTTCTTC
- few TRBJ1-2 TRBV2 CASRSGTTNYGYTF TGTGCCAGCAGATCCGGGACAACGAACTATGGCTACACCTTC
- few TRBJ2-1 TRBV6-5 CASTLASEYNEQFF TGTGCCAGCACATTGGCTAGCGAGTACAATGAGCAGTTCTTC
TRBD2 - TRBJ2-1 TRBV27 CASSFLAGAGDNEQFF TGTGCCAGCAGTTTCTTAGCGGGAGCGGGAGACAATGAGCAGTTCTTC
TRBD2 - TRBJ2-3 TRBV27 CASSLFPNRFPGGPDTQYF TGTGCCAGCAGTTTGTTCCCCAACCGCTTCCCGGGAGGGCCGGATACGCAGTATTTT
TRBD1 - TRBJ2-2 TRBV27 CASRRTGGNTGELFF TGTGCCAGCAGAAGGACAGGGGGAAACACCGGGGAGCTGTTTTTT
- - TRBJ1-1 TRBV6-5 CASRFRDTGGTEAFF TGTGCCAGCAGATTCCGGGACACCGGCGGTACTGAAGCTTTCTTT
- - TRBJ2-5 TRBV12-3/TRBV12-4 CASSLGALETQYF TGTGCCAGCAGTTTAGGGGCGCTAGAGACCCAGTACTTC
TRBD2 - TRBJ2-5 TRBV27 CASRGREGFSETQYF TGTGCCAGCAGAGGGCGGGAGGGCTTCTCAGAGACCCAGTACTTC